This T cell receptor (beta chain) is drawn from a study of shared clonotypes between healthy human individuals. Study background: CD4 naive cells filled three plates per donor, CD4 memory three, CD8 naive two and CD8 memory one.

Authors' analysis steps: ImmunoSEQ sequences covered only the junction and lacked quality scores; filtering therefore differed. Here immunoSEQ multiplex PCR was the method, and the copy in TCRdb shows in-frame clones only, minus some. The V and J calls and clone size are taken from that table; D and trimming were inferred from the DNA. The data show some 2 million clones, with 90% to 95% seen just once and around 0.13% held by the top ten. Trimming cost V 1 base and J 7 bases, with 11 bases left between them. The CDR3 covers 14 residues. The germline V gene encodes CDR1 MDHEN and CDR2 SYDVKM. A single count supports this clone.

The sample consisted of naive CD4+ T cells sorted from blood. Regarding subset: CD45RA+ positively selected. The rearrangement joins TRBV28 to TRBJ1-5; tentatively, D is TRBD1 (5 bases). The source of this sequence is a man between 18 and 29 years old in good health. Here the CDR3 reads CASSLLGEHQPQHF. DNA for the CDR3: TGTGCCAGCAGTTTATTGGGGGAACACCAGCCCCAGCATTTT.